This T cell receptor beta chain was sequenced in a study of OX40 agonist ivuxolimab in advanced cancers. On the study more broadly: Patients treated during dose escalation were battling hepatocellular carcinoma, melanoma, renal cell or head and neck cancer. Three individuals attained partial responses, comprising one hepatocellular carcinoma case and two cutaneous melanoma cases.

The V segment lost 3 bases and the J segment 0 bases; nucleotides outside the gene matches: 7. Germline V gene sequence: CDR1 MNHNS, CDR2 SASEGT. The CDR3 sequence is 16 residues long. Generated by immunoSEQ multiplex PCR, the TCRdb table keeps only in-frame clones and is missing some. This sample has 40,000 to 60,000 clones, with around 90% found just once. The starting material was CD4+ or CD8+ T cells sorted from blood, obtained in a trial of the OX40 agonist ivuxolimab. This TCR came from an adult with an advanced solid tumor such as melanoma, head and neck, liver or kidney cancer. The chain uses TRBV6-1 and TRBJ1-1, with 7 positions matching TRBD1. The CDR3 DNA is TGTGCCAGCAGTGAGGGACAGTTGTCGATGAACACTGAAGCTTTCTTT. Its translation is CASSEGQLSMNTEAFF.